This is a list of T cell receptor beta chains from one sample in a study of T cell responses to AZD1222 COVID-19 vaccine. Clones were sequenced by immunoSEQ multiplex PCR, and TCRdb holds only the in-frame ones, with some missing. The sample consists of about 150,000 clones, around nine tenths of them appearing once. Source: peripheral blood, taken after recovery from COVID-19. Source of these receptors: an adult who had recovered from COVID-19. The CDR3 runs from the conserved cysteine through the conserved F or W. Each record gives: J gene, D gene, V gene, clone size, CDR3 protein, CDR3 DNA. The D gene is left open where the match is weak. Only part of the rows carry a size: once, few, many, or a class if the clone is expanded.

j_call: TRBJ2-1
d_call: -
v_call: TRBV6-1
clone_size: -
cdr3_aa: CASSDQYFNEQFF
cdr3_nt: TGTGCCAGCAGTGATCAGTACTTCAATGAGCAGTTCTTC

j_call: TRBJ2-5
d_call: -
v_call: TRBV9
clone_size: -
cdr3_aa: CASSVERGAWETQYF
cdr3_nt: TGTGCCAGCAGCGTAGAAAGGGGGGCCTGGGAGACCCAGTACTTC

j_call: TRBJ2-7
d_call: -
v_call: TRBV5-1
clone_size: few
cdr3_aa: CASSADYEQYF
cdr3_nt: TGCGCCAGCAGCGCCGACTACGAGCAGTACTTC

j_call: TRBJ1-2
d_call: -
v_call: TRBV7-2
clone_size: -
cdr3_aa: CASSSGVNYGYTF
cdr3_nt: TGTGCCAGCAGCTCCGGCGTTAACTATGGCTACACCTTC

j_call: TRBJ2-5
d_call: -
v_call: TRBV7-9
clone_size: -
cdr3_aa: CASSPQGETQYF
cdr3_nt: TGTGCCAGCAGCCCCCAGGGGGAGACCCAGTACTTC

j_call: TRBJ2-2
d_call: TRBD2
v_call: TRBV4-1
clone_size: -
cdr3_aa: CASSQAGPGGPITGELFF
cdr3_nt: TGCGCCAGCAGCCAAGCTGGACCGGGGGGGCCTATCACCGGGGAGCTGTTTTTT

j_call: TRBJ2-6
d_call: -
v_call: TRBV7-3
clone_size: -
cdr3_aa: CASSTGEGGANVLTF
cdr3_nt: TGTGCCAGCAGCACAGGGGAGGGTGGGGCCAACGTCCTGACTTTC

j_call: TRBJ1-4
d_call: -
v_call: TRBV3-1/TRBV3-2
clone_size: -
cdr3_aa: CASRSGTPIGNEKLFF
cdr3_nt: TGTGCCAGCAGATCCGGGACCCCTATCGGTAATGAAAAACTGTTTTTT

j_call: TRBJ1-6
d_call: -
v_call: TRBV5-4
clone_size: -
cdr3_aa: CASSRNAGVINSPLHF
cdr3_nt: TGTGCCAGCAGCCGCAATGCAGGGGTTATAAATTCACCCCTCCACTTT

j_call: TRBJ1-6
d_call: TRBD1
v_call: TRBV2
clone_size: -
cdr3_aa: CASIRDRGSYNSPLHF
cdr3_nt: TGTGCCAGCATAAGGGACAGGGGATCCTATAATTCACCCCTCCACTTT

j_call: TRBJ2-3
d_call: -
v_call: TRBV15
clone_size: -
cdr3_aa: CATSRGGQGTDTQYF
cdr3_nt: TGTGCCACCAGCAGGGGAGGACAGGGCACAGATACGCAGTATTTT

j_call: TRBJ1-2
d_call: -
v_call: TRBV7-3
clone_size: -
cdr3_aa: CASSLRQGDGYTF
cdr3_nt: TGTGCCAGCAGCTTAAGGCAGGGAGATGGCTACACCTTC

j_call: TRBJ2-7
d_call: -
v_call: TRBV5-1
clone_size: -
cdr3_aa: CASSLEGRTYEQYF
cdr3_nt: TGCGCCAGCAGCTTGGAGGGACGGACCTACGAGCAGTACTTC

j_call: TRBJ1-3
d_call: TRBD1
v_call: TRBV25-1
clone_size: -
cdr3_aa: CASSERTGTSSGNTIYF
cdr3_nt: TGTGCCAGCAGTGAGAGGACAGGGACGAGCTCTGGAAACACCATATATTTT

j_call: TRBJ2-7
d_call: -
v_call: TRBV7-6
clone_size: -
cdr3_aa: CASSPGPNYEQYF
cdr3_nt: TGTGCCAGCAGCCCCGGGCCTAACTACGAGCAGTACTTC

j_call: TRBJ1-6
d_call: -
v_call: TRBV18
clone_size: -
cdr3_aa: CASSPLPEVTSPLHF
cdr3_nt: TGTGCCAGCTCACCACTCCCAGAAGTAACTTCACCCCTCCACTTT

j_call: TRBJ1-2
d_call: -
v_call: TRBV18
clone_size: -
cdr3_aa: CASSPEQSYGYTF
cdr3_nt: TGTGCCAGCTCACCAGAACAGAGCTATGGCTACACCTTC

j_call: TRBJ1-5
d_call: TRBD1
v_call: TRBV4-3
clone_size: -
cdr3_aa: CASSLTGESNQPQHF
cdr3_nt: TGCGCCAGCAGCCTAACAGGGGAATCTAATCAGCCCCAGCATTTT

j_call: TRBJ2-7
d_call: -
v_call: TRBV7-8
clone_size: -
cdr3_aa: CASSFDSIGYEQYF
cdr3_nt: TGTGCCAGCAGCTTCGACTCGATTGGCTACGAGCAGTACTTC

j_call: TRBJ2-3
d_call: TRBD1
v_call: TRBV27
clone_size: -
cdr3_aa: CASSLYRRGGQGRLSTDTQYF
cdr3_nt: TGTGCCAGCAGTTTATATCGACGTGGAGGACAGGGGCGACTTAGCACAGATACGCAGTATTTT

j_call: TRBJ1-6
d_call: TRBD1
v_call: TRBV27
clone_size: -
cdr3_aa: CASSLPIDRVNNSPLHF
cdr3_nt: TGTGCCAGCAGTTTACCGATCGACAGGGTTAATAATTCACCCCTCCACTTT

j_call: TRBJ2-1
d_call: TRBD1
v_call: TRBV11-3
clone_size: -
cdr3_aa: CASSRTTGVESEQFF
cdr3_nt: TGTGCCAGCAGCCGAACTACAGGGGTTGAGAGTGAGCAGTTCTTC

j_call: TRBJ2-1
d_call: TRBD1
v_call: TRBV7-9
clone_size: -
cdr3_aa: CASSLLRDREDNEQFF
cdr3_nt: TGTGCCAGCAGCTTACTGAGGGACAGGGAGGACAATGAGCAGTTCTTC

j_call: TRBJ1-4
d_call: TRBD1
v_call: TRBV6-1
clone_size: -
cdr3_aa: CASSEVGQAIFEKLFF
cdr3_nt: TGTGCCAGCAGTGAAGTGGGACAGGCGATTTTTGAAAAACTGTTTTTT

j_call: TRBJ2-2
d_call: TRBD2
v_call: TRBV5-1
clone_size: -
cdr3_aa: CASVPGGRSTGELFF
cdr3_nt: TGCGCCAGCGTACCGGGGGGGCGGAGCACCGGGGAGCTGTTTTTT

j_call: TRBJ2-1
d_call: -
v_call: TRBV11-1
clone_size: -
cdr3_aa: CASSKGYSHNEQFF
cdr3_nt: TGTGCCAGCTCAAAAGGGTATAGTCACAATGAGCAGTTCTTC

j_call: TRBJ2-5
d_call: TRBD1
v_call: TRBV15
clone_size: -
cdr3_aa: CATSRGGTGGETQYF
cdr3_nt: TGTGCCACCAGCAGAGGAGGGACAGGAGGGGAGACCCAGTACTTC